This record concerns one T cell receptor beta chain sequence. The antigen remains unidentified. Gene names and germline refer to mouse. The missing CDR3 end, 1 residue past where the read stops, is filled in from the germline J gene. This same CDR3 is encoded by further DNA sequences in the sample. Sequencing used immunoSEQ multiplex PCR; TCRdb keeps in-frame clones, though not all of them. Among nearly 50,000 clones listed, 73% were seen once. The data originate from a study of tissue T cells after allogeneic stem cell transplantation. Study-wide points: In patients and mice, blood and spleen missed much of tissue repertoire. Anatomically similar tissues had similar TCR repertoires within each patient. This small cohort was clinically heterogeneous, and sampling depth was a limitation.

The CDR3 length is 14 residues. The germline gives CDR1 NNHDY, CDR2 SYVADS. Deletions cut 0 bases from V and 0 bases from J, with 7 bases between. This TCR was sampled from a pool of C57BL/6 mice in good health. Input material: sorted cells pooled from one or two spleens. The chain is built from TRBV13-3 and TRBJ2-7; the D is unclear. The CDR3 reads CASSDGGSSYEQYF. The CDR3 DNA, read in part, is TGTGCCAGCAGTGATGGGGGTAGCTCCTATGAACAGTAC.